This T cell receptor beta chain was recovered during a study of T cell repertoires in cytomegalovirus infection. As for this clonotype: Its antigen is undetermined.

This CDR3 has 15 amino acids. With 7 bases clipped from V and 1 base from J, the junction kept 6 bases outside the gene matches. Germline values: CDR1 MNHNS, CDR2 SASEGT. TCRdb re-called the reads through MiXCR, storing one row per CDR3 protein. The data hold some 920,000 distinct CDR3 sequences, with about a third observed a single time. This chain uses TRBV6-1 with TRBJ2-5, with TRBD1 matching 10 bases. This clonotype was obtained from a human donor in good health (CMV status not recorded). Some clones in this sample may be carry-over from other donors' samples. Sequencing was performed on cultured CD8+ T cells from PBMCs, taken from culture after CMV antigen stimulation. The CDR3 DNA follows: TGTGCCAGCACCCCTCGGACAGGGGGCCAAGAGACCCAGTACTTC. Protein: CASTPRTGGQETQYF.